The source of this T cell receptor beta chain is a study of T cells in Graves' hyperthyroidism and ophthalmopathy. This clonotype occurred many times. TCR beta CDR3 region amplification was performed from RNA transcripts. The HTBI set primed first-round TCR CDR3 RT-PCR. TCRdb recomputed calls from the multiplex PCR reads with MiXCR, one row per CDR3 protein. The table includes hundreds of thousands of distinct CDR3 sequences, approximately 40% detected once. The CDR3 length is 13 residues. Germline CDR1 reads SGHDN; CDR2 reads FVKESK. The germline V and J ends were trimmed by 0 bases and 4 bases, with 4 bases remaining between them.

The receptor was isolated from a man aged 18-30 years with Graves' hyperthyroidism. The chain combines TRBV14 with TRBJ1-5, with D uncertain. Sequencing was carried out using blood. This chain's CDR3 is CASSQEMNQPQHF. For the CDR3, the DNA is TGTGCCAGCAGCCAAGAGATGAATCAGCCCCAGCATTTT. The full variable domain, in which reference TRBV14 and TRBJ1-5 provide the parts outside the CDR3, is EAGVTQFPSHSVIEKGQTVTLRCDPISGHDNLYWYRRVMGKEIKFLLHFVKESKQDESGMPNNRFLAERTGGTYSTLKVQPAELEDSGVYFCASSQEMNQPQHFGDGTRLSIL.